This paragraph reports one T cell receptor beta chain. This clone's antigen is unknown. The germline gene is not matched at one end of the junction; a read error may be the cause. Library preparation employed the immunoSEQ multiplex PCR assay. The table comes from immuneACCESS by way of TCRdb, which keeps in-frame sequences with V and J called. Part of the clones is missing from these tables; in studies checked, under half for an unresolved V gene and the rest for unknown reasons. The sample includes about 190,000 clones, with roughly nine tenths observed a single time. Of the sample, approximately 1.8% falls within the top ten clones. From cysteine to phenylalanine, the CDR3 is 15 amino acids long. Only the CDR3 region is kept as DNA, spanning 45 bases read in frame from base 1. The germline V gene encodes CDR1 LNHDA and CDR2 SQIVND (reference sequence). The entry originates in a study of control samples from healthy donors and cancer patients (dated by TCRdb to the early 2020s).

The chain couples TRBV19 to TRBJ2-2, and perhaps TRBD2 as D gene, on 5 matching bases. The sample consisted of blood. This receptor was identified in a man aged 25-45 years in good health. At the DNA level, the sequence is TGTGCCAGTAGTATTATCGCGATTGAGGACCGGGGAGCTGTTTTT. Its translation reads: CASSIIAIEDRGAVF.